This TCR beta chain comes out of a study of CD8+ T cells in alopecia areata. About the study: The protocol delivered tofacitinib for 6 to 18 months, then withdrew it for 6 months.

Reverse transcription of extracted RNA yielded cDNA, which provided the sequencing template. Some clones are missing from TCRdb's copy, which holds only in-frame ones; the method was immunoSEQ multiplex PCR. The table shows 180,000 or so clones, with 67% occurring only once. Whole-study results and caveats: Relative to normal scalp, lesional scalp, especially alopecia totalis/universalis, showed higher clonality.

PBMC-derived CD4+ and CD8+ T cells were sorted. Concerning this clone itself: What it binds is not known.

Germline assignment: CDR1 LNHDA and CDR2 SQIVND (reference sequence). Trimming stripped 7 bases from V and 4 bases from J, with 14 bases between. The CDR3 runs 14 residues. The receptor was derived from a human donor with alopecia areata. The V gene is TRBV19, the J gene TRBJ2-1; D possibly corresponds to TRBD1 (6 bases). The sequencing used CD8+ T cells sorted from blood, collected at week 0. CDR3 bases: TGTGCCAGTAACGTGGCAGGGGCGTACAATGAGCAGTTCTTC. Protein: CASNVAGAYNEQFF.